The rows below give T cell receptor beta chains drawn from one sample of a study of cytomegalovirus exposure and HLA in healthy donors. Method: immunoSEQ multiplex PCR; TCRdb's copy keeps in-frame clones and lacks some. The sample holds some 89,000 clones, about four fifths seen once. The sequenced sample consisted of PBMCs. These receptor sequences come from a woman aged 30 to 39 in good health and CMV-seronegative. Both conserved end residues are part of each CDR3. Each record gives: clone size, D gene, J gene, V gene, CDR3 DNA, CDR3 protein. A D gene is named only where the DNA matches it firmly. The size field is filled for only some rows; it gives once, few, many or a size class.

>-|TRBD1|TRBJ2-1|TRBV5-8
TGTGCCAGCAGCTTACAGGGGACGAGCTCCTACAATGAGCAGTTCTTC
CASSLQGTSSYNEQFF
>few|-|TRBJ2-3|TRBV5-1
TGCGCCAGCAGCTTGTTTCAAGGGGCGTCAGATACGCAGTATTTT
CASSLFQGASDTQYF
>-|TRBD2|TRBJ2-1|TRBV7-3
TGTGCCAGCAGCCCGCCCGGCAGACTAGCGGGAGAAGAGCAGTTCTTC
CASSPPGRLAGEEQFF
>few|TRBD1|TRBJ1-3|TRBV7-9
TGTGCCAGCAGCTTAGTCGTAGGGGGCGATGGAAACACCATATATTTT
CASSLVVGGDGNTIYF
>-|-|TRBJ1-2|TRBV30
TGTGCCTGGAGTCGTGAGTTGACCAGCGGTGGCTACACCTTC
CAWSRELTSGGYTF
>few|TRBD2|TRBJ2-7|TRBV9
TGTGCCAGCAGCGTAGGGGAGGGCTACGAGCAGTACTTC
CASSVGEGYEQYF
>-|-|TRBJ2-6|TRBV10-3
TGTGCCATCAGTGAGACTCCCGGGGCCAACGTCCTGACTTTC
CAISETPGANVLTF
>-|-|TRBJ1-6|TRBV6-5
TGTGCCAGCCGGAACTCGGGGGGCGTTAATTCACCCCTCCACTTT
CASRNSGGVNSPLHF
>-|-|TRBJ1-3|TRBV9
TGTGCCAGCAGCGTAGAACTGGGGGCGAGTGGAAACACCATATATTTT
CASSVELGASGNTIYF
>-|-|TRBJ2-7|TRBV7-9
TGTGCCAGCAGCGTGGACAACTACGAGCAGTACTTC
CASSVDNYEQYF
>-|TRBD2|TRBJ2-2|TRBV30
TGTGCCTGCCAAGGGACTAGCGGGAACACCGGGGAGCTGTTTTTT
CACQGTSGNTGELFF
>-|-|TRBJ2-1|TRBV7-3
TGTGCCAGCAGCTTAAACTCCGCGTACAATGAGCAGTTCTTC
CASSLNSAYNEQFF
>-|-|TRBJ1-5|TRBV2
TGTGCCAGCAGCGCGGGCAATCAGCCCCAGCATTTT
CASSAGNQPQHF
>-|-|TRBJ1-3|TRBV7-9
TGTTCCAGCAGCACCAGGGAAAGTTTAGGAAACACCATATATTTT
CSSSTRESLGNTIYF
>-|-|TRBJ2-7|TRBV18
TGTGCCAGCTCCCCAGGGGCTAGCGGTACCTACGAGCAGTACTTC
CASSPGASGTYEQYF
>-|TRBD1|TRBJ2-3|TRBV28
TGTGCCAGCAGTACCGACAGGGGGCTTGGAGATACGCAGTATTTT
CASSTDRGLGDTQYF
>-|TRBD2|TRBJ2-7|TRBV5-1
TGCGCCAGCAGCTGGACCCTAGCGGGAGTCTCCTACGAGCAGTACTTC
CASSWTLAGVSYEQYF
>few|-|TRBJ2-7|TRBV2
TGTGCCAGCAGGCCCCGCCCAGGTAGAACCTACGAGCAGTACTTC
CASRPRPGRTYEQYF
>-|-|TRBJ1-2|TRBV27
TGTGCCAGCACTCTCACCCCAGGGGCTCCGGGTCCCCCCTATGGCTACACCTTC
CASTLTPGAPGPPYGYTF
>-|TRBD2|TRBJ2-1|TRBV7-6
TGTGCCAGCAGACCTAGCGGGAGTAGGAATGAGCAGTTCTTC
CASRPSGSRNEQFF
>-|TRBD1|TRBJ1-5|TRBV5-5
TGTGCCAGCAGCTTGGGCCCGGGACAGGGGGATCAGCCCCAGCATTTT
CASSLGPGQGDQPQHF
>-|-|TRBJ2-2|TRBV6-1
TGTGCCAGCAGTGGCGCATCCCACACCGGGGAGCTGTTTTTT
CASSGASHTGELFF
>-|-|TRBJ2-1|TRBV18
TGTGCCAGCTCACCAGTGGCAGACAATGAGCAGTTCTTC
CASSPVADNEQFF
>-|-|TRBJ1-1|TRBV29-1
TGCAGCGTTGGGGTGGCCCCGGGAACTGAAGCTTTCTTT
CSVGVAPGTEAFF
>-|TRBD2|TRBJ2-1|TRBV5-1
TGCGCCAGCAGCATCGGGACTAGCGGGAGGGAGGAGCAGTTCTTC
CASSIGTSGREEQFF
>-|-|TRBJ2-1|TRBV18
TGTGCCAGCTCACCGATAGGTACAGGGTCTGGTGAGCAGTTCTTC
CASSPIGTGSGEQFF
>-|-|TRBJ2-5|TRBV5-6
TGTGCCAGCAGCTTGGGCGGGACGGCGGAGACCCAGTACTTC
CASSLGGTAETQYF